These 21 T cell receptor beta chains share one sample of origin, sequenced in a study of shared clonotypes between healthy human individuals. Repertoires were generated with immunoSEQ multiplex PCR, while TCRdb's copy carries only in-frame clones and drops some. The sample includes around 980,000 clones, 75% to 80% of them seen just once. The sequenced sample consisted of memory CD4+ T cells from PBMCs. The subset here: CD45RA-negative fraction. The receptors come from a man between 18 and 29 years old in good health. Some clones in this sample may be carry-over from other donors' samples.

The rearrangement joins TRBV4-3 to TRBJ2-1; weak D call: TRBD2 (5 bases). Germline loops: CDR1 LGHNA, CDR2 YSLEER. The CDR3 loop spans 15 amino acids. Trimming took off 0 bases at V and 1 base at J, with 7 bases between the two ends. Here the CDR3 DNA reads TGCGCCAGCAGCCAAGAACGGGATTCCTACAATGAGCAGTTCTTC. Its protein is CASSQERDSYNEQFF.

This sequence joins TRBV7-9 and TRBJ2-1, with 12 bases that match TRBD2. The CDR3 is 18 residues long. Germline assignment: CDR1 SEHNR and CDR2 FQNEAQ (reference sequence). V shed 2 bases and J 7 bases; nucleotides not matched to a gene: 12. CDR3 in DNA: TGTGCCAGCAGCTTACCTGTCAGACTAGCGGGAGTTAGGAATGAGCAGTTCTTC. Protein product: CASSLPVRLAGVRNEQFF.

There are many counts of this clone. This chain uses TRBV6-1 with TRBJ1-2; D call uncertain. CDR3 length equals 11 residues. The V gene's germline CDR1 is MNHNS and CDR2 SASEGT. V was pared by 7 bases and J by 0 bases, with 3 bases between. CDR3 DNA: TGTGCCAGCATGGCTAACTATGGCTACACCTTC. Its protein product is CASMANYGYTF.

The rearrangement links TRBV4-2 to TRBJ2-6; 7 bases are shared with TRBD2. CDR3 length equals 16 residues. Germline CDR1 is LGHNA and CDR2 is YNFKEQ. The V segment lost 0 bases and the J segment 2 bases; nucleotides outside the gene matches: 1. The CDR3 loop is CASSQERGTGANVLTF. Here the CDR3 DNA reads TGTGCCAGCAGCCAAGAGCGGGGGACTGGGGCCAACGTCCTGACTTTC.

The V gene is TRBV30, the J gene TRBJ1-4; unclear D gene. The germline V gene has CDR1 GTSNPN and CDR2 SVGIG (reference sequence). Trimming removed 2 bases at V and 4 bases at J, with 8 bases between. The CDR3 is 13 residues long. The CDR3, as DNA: TGTGCCTGGAGTTTGGGATTTAATGAAAAACTGTTTTTT. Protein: CAWSLGFNEKLFF.

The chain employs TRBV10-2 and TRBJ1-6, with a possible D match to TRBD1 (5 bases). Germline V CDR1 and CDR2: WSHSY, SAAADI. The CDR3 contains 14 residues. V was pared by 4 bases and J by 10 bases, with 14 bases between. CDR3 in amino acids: CASSAGTSGSPLHF. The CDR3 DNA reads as TGCGCCAGCAGTGCCGGGACCTCGGGGTCACCCCTCCACTTT.

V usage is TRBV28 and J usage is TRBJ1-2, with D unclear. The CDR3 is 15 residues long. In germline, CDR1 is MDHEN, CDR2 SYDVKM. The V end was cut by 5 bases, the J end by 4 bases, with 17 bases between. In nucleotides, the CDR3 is TGTGCCAGCAGTCCCTTAGGGCAAAACCCCTATGGCTACACCTTC. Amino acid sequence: CASSPLGQNPYGYTF.

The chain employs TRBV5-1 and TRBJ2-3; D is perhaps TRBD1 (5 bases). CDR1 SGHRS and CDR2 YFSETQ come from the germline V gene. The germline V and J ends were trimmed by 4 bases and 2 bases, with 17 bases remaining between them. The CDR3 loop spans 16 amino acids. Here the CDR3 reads CASSLFGRATTDTQYF. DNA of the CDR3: TGCGCCAGCAGCCTTTTTGGCAGGGCCACCACAGATACGCAGTATTTT.

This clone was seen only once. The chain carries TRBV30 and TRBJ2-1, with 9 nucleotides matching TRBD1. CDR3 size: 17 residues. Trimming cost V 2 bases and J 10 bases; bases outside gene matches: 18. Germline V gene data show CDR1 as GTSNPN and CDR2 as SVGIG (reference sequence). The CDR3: CAWSTRREDRGQGEQFF. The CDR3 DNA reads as TGTGCCTGGAGTACCCGCCGAGAAGACAGGGGACAGGGCGAGCAGTTCTTC. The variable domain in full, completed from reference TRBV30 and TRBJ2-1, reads SQTIHQWPATLVQPVGSPLSLECTVEGTSNPNLYWYRQAAGRGLQLLFYSVGIGQISSEVPQNLSASRPQDRQFILSSKKLLLSDSGFYLCAWSTRREDRGQGEQFFGPGTRLTVL.

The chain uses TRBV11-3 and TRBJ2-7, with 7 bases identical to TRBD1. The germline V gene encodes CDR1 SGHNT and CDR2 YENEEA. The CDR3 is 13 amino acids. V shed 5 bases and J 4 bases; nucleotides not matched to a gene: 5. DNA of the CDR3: TGTGCCAGCAGCACAGGGGTAGGGTACGAGCAGTACTTC. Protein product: CASSTGVGYEQYF.

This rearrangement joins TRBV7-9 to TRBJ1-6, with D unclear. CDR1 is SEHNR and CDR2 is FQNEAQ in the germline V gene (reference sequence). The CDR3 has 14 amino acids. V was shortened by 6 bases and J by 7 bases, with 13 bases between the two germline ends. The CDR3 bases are TGTGCCAGCAGTCGGACGGCAGAGAATTCACCCCTCCACTTT. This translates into CASSRTAENSPLHF.

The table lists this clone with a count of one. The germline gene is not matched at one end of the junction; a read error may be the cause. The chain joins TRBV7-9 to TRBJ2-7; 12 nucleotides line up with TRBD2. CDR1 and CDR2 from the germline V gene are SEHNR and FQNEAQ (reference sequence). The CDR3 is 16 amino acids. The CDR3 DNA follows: TGTGTCAGCAGCCCGGGACTAGCGGGCCCTCCCTACGAGCAGTACTTC. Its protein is CVSSPGLAGPPYEQYF.

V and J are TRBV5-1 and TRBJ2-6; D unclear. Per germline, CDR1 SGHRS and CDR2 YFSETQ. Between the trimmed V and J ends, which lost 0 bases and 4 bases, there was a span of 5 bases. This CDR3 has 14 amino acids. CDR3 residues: CASSLVTGANVLTF. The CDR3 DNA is TGCGCCAGCAGCTTGGTGACGGGGGCCAACGTCCTGACTTTC.

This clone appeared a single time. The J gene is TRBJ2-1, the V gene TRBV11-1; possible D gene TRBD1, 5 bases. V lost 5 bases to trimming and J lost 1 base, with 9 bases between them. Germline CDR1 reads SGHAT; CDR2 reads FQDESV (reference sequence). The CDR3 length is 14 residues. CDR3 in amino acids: CASSIGQSYNEQFF. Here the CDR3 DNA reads TGTGCCAGCAGCATCGGACAATCCTACAATGAGCAGTTCTTC. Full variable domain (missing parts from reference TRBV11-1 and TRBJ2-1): EAEVAQSPRYKITEKSQAVAFWCDPISGHATLYWYRQILGQGPELLVQFQDESVVDDSQLPKDRFSAERLKGVDSTLKIQPAELGDSAMYLCASSIGQSYNEQFFGPGTRLTVL.

CDR3: CASSVTGGRGYTF. In nucleotides, the CDR3 is TGCGCCAGCAGCGTAACAGGGGGCCGTGGCTACACCTTC. This sequence joins TRBV5-1 and TRBJ1-2, with TRBD1 matching over 9 bases. Germline values: CDR1 SGHRS, CDR2 YFSETQ. This CDR3 spans 13 amino acids. The V gene end was trimmed by 4 bases and the J gene end by 7 bases; junction bases not matched to a gene: 5.

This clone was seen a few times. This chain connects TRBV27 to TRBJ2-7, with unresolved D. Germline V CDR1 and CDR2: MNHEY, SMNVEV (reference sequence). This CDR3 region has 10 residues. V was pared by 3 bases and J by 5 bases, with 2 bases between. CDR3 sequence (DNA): TGTGCCAGCAGTTTGGACGAGCAGTACTTC. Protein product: CASSLDEQYF.

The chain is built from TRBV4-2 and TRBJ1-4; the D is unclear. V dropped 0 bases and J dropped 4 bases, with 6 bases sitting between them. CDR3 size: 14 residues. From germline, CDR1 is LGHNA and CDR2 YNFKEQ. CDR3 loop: CASSQDRRNEKLFF. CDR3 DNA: TGTGCCAGCAGCCAAGATCGGCGTAATGAAAAACTGTTTTTT.

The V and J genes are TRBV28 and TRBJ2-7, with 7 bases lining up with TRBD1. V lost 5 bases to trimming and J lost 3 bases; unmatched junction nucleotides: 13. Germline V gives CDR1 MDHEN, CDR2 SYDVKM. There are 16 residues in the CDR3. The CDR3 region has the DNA TGTGCCAGCAGTCCACCCTCGACAGGGCGGAACTACGAGCAGTACTTC. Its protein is CASSPPSTGRNYEQYF.

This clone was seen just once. CDR3 in amino acids: CATSRGGLASSYEQYF. The CDR3 nucleotides read TGTGCCACCAGCAGAGGGGGACTAGCGTCCTCCTACGAGCAGTACTTC. The gene calls are TRBV15 and TRBJ2-7; 10 bases are a match to TRBD2. Germline-derived CDR1 and CDR2 are LNHNV and YYDKDF (reference sequence). The CDR3 runs to 16 residues. The V segment lost 1 base and the J segment 0 bases; nucleotides outside the gene matches: 3.

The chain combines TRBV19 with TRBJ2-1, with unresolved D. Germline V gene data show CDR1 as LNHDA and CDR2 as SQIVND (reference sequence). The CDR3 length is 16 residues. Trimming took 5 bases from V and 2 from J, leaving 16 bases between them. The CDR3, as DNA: TGTGCCAGTAGTCGGTCCCGGCGGAGAACCTACAATGAGCAGTTCTTC. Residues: CASSRSRRRTYNEQFF. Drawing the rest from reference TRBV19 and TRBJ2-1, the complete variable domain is DGGITQSPKYLFRKEGQNVTLSCEQNLNHDAMYWYRQDPGQGLRLIYYSQIVNDFQKGDIAEGYSVSREKKESFPLTVTSAQKNPTAFYLCASSRSRRRTYNEQFFGPGTRLTVL.

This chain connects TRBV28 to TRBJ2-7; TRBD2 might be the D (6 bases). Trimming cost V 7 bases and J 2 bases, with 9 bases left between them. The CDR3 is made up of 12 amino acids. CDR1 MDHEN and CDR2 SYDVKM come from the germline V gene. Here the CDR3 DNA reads TGTGCCAGCACGGGAGTAACCTACGAGCAGTACTTC. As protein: CASTGVTYEQYF.